This TCR beta chain was obtained from a study of T-cell reconstitution after alpha-beta-depleted transplantation in children (dated by TCRdb to 2016 to 2017). Looking at the study overall: T-cell immune reconstitution after TCRalphabeta/CD19-depleted allogeneic hematopoietic cell transplantation in children was quantitatively tracked in the study by means of TCR repertoire profiling.

This clonotype was recorded at least ten times. Its antigen remains undetermined. Base qualities were left out, and no much larger clone turns up one base away. The CDR3 sequence holds 13 residues, the cysteine and phenylalanine included. Only CDR3 DNA remains: 39 bases, in frame from the first base. Taken from the germline V gene, the CDR1 and CDR2 loops are SGHRS and YFSETQ. V loses 4 bases of germline sequence and J loses 7 bases, and the interval between the two ends is 11 bases. What the research found in general, with its limitations: Apparently early alphabetaT-cell count recovery about two months after transplant reportedly relied on only several hundred rapidly expanded clones derived from non-depleted graft cells. Over subsequent months, a decline in hyperexpanded clone frequencies was noted, and after one year, T-cell counts and TCRbeta diversity were mostly ascribed to newly produced T cells. In some patients, the high TCRbeta diversity seen at day 60 was put down to recipient T cells and intrathymic progenitors that had survived conditioning.

What the treatment or condition label conveys for this sample: allogeneic hematopoietic cell transplantation with graft depleted of TCRalphabeta T cells and CD19 B cells. Transplant recipients were children who received TCRalphabeta/CD19-depleted allogeneic hematopoietic cell grafts. Libraries were prepared through PCR. TCRdb shows the sequencer as Illumina HiSeq 2500. To normalize quantification of the TCRbeta repertoire, the TCR libraries were built with molecular barcoding that relied on unique molecular identifiers. The raw public reads went through TCRdb reprocessing: fastp at Q25, MiXCR clone calling, in-frame beta chains kept. All rows with the same CDR3 protein become a single entry with the most common DNA and genes. The sample table records some 220,000 distinct CDR3 sequences; 9.5% to 13% of these occur just once. The top ten clonotypes cover 28% of the sample.

The source was PBMCs, collected before TCRalphabeta/CD19-depleted stem cell transplant. The sequence links TRBV5-1 to TRBJ2-2; the D gene assignment is perhaps TRBD1 or TRBD2, with each matching 5 bases. The sequence was collected from a child under two years old with acute myeloid leukemia, due to receive a stem cell transplant. The CDR3 protein sequence reads: CASSLGAGGELFF. The DNA reads as follows: TGCGCCAGCAGCCTCGGGGCCGGCGGGGAGCTGTTTTTT.